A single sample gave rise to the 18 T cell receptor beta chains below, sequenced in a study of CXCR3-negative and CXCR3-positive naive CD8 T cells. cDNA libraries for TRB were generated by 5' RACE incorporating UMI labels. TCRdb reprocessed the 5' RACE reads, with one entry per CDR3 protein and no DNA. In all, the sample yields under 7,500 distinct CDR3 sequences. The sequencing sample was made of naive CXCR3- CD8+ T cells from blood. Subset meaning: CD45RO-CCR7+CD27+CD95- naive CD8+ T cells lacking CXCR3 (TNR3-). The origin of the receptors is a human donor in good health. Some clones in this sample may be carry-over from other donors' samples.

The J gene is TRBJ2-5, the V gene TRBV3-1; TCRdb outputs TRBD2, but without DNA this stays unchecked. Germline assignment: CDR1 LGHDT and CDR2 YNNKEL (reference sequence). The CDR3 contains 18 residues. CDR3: CASSQDLTSSFLRETQYF.

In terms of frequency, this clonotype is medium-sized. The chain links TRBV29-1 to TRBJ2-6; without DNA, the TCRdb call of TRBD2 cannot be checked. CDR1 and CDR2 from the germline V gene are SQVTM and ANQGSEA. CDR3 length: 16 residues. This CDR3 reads CSVGGLAGSGANVLTF.

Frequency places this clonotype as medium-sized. The CDR3 is CASRPIVYQETQYF. The genes are TRBV28 and TRBJ2-5. The CDR3 length is 14 residues. Germline CDR1 is MDHEN and CDR2 is SYDVKM.

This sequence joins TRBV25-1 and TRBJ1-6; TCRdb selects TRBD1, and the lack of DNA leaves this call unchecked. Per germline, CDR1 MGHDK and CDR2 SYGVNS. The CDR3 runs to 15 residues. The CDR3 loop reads CASSHRDSYNSPLHF.

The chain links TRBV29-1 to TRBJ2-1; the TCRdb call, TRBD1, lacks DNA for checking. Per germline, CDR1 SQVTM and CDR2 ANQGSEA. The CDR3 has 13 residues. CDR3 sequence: CRVRESSYNEQFF.

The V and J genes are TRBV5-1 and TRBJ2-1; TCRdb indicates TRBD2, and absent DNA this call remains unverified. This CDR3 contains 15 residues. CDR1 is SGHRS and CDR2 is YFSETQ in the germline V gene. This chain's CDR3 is CASSLRVGAYNEQFF.

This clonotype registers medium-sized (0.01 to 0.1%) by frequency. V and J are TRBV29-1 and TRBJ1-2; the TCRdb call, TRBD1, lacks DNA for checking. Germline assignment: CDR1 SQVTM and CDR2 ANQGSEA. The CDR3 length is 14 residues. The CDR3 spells CSVVSAGYHYGYTF.

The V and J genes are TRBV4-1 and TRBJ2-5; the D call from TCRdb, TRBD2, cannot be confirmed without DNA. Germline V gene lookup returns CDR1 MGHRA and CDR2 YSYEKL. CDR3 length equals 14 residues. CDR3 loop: CASSQVLGGETQYF.

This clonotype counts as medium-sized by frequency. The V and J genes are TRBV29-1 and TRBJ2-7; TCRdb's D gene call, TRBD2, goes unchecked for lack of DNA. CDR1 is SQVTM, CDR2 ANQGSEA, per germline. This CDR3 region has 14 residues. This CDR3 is CSVIAGGLSYEQYF.

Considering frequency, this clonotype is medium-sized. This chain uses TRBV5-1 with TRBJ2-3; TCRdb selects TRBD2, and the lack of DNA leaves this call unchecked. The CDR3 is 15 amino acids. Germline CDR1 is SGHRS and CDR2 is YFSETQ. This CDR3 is CASSVGLALADTQYF.

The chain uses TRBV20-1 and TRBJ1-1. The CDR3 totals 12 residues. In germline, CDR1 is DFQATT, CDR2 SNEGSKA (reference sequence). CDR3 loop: CSAYILGTEAFF.

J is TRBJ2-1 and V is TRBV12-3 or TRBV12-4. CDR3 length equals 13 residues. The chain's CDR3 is CASSLDALDEQFF.

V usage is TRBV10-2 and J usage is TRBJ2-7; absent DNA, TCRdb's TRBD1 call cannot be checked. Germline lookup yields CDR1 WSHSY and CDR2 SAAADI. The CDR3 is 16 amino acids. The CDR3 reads CASSDLGTGTLYEQYF.

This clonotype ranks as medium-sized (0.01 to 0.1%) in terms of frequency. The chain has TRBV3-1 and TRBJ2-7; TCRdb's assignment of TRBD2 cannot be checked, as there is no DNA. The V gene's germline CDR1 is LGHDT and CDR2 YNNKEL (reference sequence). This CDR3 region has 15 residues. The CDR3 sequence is CASGFGTSGIYEQYF.

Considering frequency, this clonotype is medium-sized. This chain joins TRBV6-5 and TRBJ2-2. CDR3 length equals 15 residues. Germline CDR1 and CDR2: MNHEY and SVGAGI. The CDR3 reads CASSYSTGNTGELFF.

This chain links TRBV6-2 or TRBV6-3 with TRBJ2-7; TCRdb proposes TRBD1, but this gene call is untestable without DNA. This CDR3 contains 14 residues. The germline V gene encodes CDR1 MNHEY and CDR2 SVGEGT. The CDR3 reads CASSTGQGSYEQYF.

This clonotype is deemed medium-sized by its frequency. Here the CDR3 reads CASTWGQGDTGELFF. The chain employs TRBV27 and TRBJ2-2; there is no DNA to check the TCRdb D call of TRBD1. In germline, CDR1 is MNHEY, CDR2 SMNVEV (reference sequence). The CDR3 is 15 amino acids.

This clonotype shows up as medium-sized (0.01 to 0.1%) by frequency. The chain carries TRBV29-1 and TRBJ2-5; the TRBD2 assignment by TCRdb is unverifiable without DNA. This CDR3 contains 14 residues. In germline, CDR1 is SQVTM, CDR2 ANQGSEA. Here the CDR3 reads CSVRTSGVQETQYF.